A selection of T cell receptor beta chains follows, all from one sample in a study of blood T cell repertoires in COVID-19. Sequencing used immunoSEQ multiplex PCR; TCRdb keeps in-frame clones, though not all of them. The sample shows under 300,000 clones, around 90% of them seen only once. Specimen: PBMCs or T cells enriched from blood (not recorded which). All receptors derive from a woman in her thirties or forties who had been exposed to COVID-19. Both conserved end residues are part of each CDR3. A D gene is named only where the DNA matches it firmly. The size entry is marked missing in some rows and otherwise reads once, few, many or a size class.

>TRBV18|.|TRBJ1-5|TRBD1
CASSPPEQGNRQPQHF
TGTGCCAGCTCACCACCTGAACAGGGGAATCGTCAGCCCCAGCATTTT
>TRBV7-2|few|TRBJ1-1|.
CASSLEGVVNTEAFF
TGTGCCAGCAGCTTAGAGGGAGTTGTGAACACTGAAGCTTTCTTT
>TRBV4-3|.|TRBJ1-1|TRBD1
CASAQERGLIGAFF
TGCGCCAGCGCACAAGAGAGGGGGCTTATAGGAGCTTTCTTT
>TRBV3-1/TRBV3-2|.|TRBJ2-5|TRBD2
CASSQGTSGRAQYF
TGTGCCAGCAGCCAAGGGACTAGCGGGAGGGCCCAGTACTTC
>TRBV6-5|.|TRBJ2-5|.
CASSWFGEETQYF
TGTGCCAGCAGTTGGTTCGGGGAAGAGACCCAGTACTTC
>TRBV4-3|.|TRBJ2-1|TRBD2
CASSPGTSGGYEQFF
TGCGCCAGCAGCCCCGGGACTAGCGGGGGTTATGAGCAGTTCTTC
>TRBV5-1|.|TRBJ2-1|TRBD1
CAGKTGGHNEQFF
TGCGCCGGGAAGACAGGGGGGCACAATGAGCAGTTCTTC
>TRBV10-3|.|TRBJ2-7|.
CAISELGGPSYEQYF
TGTGCCATCAGTGAGTTGGGGGGGCCCTCCTACGAGCAGTACTTC
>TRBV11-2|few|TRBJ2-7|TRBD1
CASSSRQRGRYEQYF
TGTGCCAGCAGCTCCCGACAGAGGGGGCGATACGAGCAGTACTTC
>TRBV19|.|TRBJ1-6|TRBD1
CASRHRDRWSPLHF
TGTGCCAGTAGACACCGGGACAGATGGTCACCCCTCCACTTT
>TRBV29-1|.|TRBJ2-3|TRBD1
CSVEGAGGVTDTQYF
TGCAGCGTTGAGGGGGCAGGGGGCGTCACAGATACGCAGTATTTT
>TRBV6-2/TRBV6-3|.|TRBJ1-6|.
CASSYSRVSPLHF
TGTGCCAGCAGTTACTCCAGGGTTTCACCCCTCCACTTT
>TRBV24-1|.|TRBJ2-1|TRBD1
CATSDRTGVAYNEQFF
TGTGCCACCAGTGACAGAACAGGGGTGGCCTACAATGAGCAGTTCTTC
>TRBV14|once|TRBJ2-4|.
CASSRRTVNIQYF
TGTGCCAGCAGCCGGCGGACAGTAAACATTCAGTACTTC
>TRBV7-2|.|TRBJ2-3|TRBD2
CASSLSYAGEGTDTQYF
TGTGCCAGCAGCTTATCATATGCGGGGGAGGGCACAGATACGCAGTATTTT
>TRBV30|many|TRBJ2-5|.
CAWSVGGTQETQYF
TGTGCCTGGAGTGTCGGGGGAACCCAAGAGACCCAGTACTTC
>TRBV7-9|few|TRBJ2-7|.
CASSQVQGRVIEQYF
TGTGCCAGCAGCCAAGTACAGGGTCGAGTTATCGAGCAGTACTTC
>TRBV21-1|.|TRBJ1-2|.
CASIQRDSNYGYTF
TGTGCCAGCATCCAGCGGGATTCGAACTATGGCTACACCTTC
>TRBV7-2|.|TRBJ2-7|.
CASRYSGTYEQYF
TGTGCCAGCAGATATTCCGGGACCTACGAGCAGTACTTC
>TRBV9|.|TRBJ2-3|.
CASSPYRVFTDTQYF
TGTGCCAGCAGCCCGTACAGGGTTTTTACAGATACGCAGTATTTT
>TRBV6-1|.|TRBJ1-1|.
CASSEDPRVGTEAFF
TGTGCCAGCAGTGAAGACCCCAGGGTGGGTACTGAAGCTTTCTTT
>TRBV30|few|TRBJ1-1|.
CAWREAVSAEAFF
TGTGCCTGGAGGGAGGCGGTTTCGGCTGAAGCTTTCTTT
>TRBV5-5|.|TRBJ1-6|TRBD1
CASGDRGGVNSPLHF
TGTGCCAGCGGGGACAGGGGAGGAGTCAATTCACCCCTCCACTTT
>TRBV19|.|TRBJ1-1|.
CASSLQEVPQAFF
TGTGCCAGTAGCCTCCAAGAGGTCCCTCAAGCTTTCTTT
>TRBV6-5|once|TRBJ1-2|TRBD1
CASSPGDRPMYGYTF
TGTGCCAGCAGTCCCGGGGACAGACCCATGTATGGCTACACCTTC
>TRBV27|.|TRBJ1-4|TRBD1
CASRLGTGVATNEKLFF
TGTGCCAGCAGACTCGGGACAGGGGTGGCAACTAATGAAAAACTGTTTTTT
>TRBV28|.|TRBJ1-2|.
CASMVNGPNYGYTF
TGTGCCAGCATGGTAAATGGCCCGAACTATGGCTACACCTTC
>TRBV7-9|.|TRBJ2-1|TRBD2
CASSHGRLGGRSNEQFF
TGTGCCAGCAGCCATGGCCGTCTTGGCGGGAGGTCCAATGAGCAGTTCTTC
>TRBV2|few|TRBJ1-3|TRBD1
CASRRQGIKGNTIYF
TGTGCCAGCAGGCGACAGGGGATAAAAGGAAACACCATATATTTT
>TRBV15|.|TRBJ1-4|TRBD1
CATSREGGLSGQASGKLFF
TGTGCCACCAGCAGAGAGGGAGGTCTATCGGGACAGGCCTCCGGAAAACTGTTTTTT
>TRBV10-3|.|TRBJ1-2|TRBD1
CAISPDRGNYGYTF
TGTGCCATCAGCCCGGACAGGGGCAACTATGGCTACACCTTC
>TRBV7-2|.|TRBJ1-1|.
CASSLFSGGQGKGTEAFF
TGTGCCAGCAGCTTATTCAGCGGGGGGCAGGGTAAGGGGACTGAAGCTTTCTTT
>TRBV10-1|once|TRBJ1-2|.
CASSESTRSSGGYTF
TGCGCCAGCAGTGAGTCTACCCGAAGCTCCGGGGGCTACACCTTC
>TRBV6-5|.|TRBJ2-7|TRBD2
CASSYSLAEYEQYF
TGTGCCAGCAGTTACTCCCTAGCGGAGTACGAGCAGTACTTC
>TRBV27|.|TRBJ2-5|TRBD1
CASKDRGETQYF
TGTGCCAGCAAAGACAGGGGCGAGACCCAGTACTTC
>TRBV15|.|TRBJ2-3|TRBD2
CATSSRLASSTDTQYF
TGTGCCACCAGCAGCCGACTAGCGAGTAGCACAGATACGCAGTATTTT
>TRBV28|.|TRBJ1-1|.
CASSSGEKSMNTEAFF
TGTGCCAGCAGTTCCGGGGAGAAATCCATGAACACTGAAGCTTTCTTT
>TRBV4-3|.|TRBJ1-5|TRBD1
CASSQAPGTGGGNQPQHF
TGCGCCAGCAGCCAGGCCCCTGGGACAGGGGGCGGGAATCAGCCCCAGCATTTT
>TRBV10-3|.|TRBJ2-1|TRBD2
CAISDSAAGGPGYNEQFF
TGTGCCATCAGTGATTCCGCGGCGGGAGGGCCGGGTTACAATGAGCAGTTCTTC
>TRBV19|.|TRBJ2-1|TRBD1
CASSRDRVYEQFF
TGTGCCAGTAGTCGGGACAGGGTATATGAGCAGTTCTTC
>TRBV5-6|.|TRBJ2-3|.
CASSVSGPSTDTQYF
TGTGCCAGCAGCGTGAGCGGACCTAGCACAGATACGCAGTATTTT
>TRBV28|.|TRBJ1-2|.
CASSRLGYYGYTF
TGTGCCAGCAGTCGACTCGGGTACTATGGCTACACCTTC
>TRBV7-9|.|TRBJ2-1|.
CASSFRHRAGNEQFF
TGTGCCAGCAGCTTTAGGCACAGGGCGGGCAATGAGCAGTTCTTC
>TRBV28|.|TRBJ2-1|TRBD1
CASSSPGTGEYNEQFF
TGTGCCAGCAGTTCCCCGGGGACAGGGGAATACAATGAGCAGTTCTTC
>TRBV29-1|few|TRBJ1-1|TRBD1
CSVGTTGGMNTEAFF
TGCAGCGTTGGAACGACAGGGGGCATGAACACTGAAGCTTTCTTT
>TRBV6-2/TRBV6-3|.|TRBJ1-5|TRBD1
CASSSPRDSDYSNQPQHF
TGTGCCAGCAGTTCCCCTCGGGACAGCGACTATAGCAATCAGCCCCAGCATTTT
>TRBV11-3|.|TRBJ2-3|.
CASSYSSTDTQYF
TGTGCCAGCAGCTACAGCAGCACAGATACGCAGTATTTT
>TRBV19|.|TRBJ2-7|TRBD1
CASSTDRLYEQYF
TGTGCCAGTAGTACGGACAGGTTGTACGAGCAGTACTTC
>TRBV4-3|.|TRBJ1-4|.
CASSQERGQGRATNEKLFF
TGCGCCAGCAGCCAAGAAAGGGGCCAGGGGAGAGCAACTAATGAAAAACTGTTTTTT
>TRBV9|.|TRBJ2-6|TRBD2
CASSVGTSGSPSGANVLTF
TGTGCCAGCAGCGTAGGAACTAGCGGGTCTCCCTCTGGGGCCAACGTCCTGACTTTC
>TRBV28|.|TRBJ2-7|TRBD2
CASSPPERGGREQYF
TGTGCCAGCAGTCCACCCGAGCGGGGGGGTCGAGAGCAGTACTTC
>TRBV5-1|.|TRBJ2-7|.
CASSLGQGRSYEQYF
TGCGCCAGCAGCTTGGGGCAGGGGCGCTCCTACGAGCAGTACTTC
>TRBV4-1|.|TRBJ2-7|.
CASSQDFGQLVRAYF
TGCGCCAGCAGCCAAGATTTCGGACAGTTAGTTCGTGCGTACTTC
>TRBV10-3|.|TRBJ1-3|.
CAIRQGGGNTIYF
TGTGCCATCAGACAGGGCGGTGGAAACACCATATATTTT
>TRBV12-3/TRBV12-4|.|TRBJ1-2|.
CASSHPSRSGYTF
TGTGCCAGCAGTCACCCGTCGAGAAGCGGCTACACCTTC
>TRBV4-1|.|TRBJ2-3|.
CASSQRAGLSSTDTQYF
TGCGCCAGCAGCCAAAGAGCCGGACTGTCTAGCACAGATACGCAGTATTTT
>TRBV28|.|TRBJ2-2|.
CASSLSSGTNTGELFF
TGTGCCAGCAGTTTATCCTCCGGGACAAACACCGGGGAGCTGTTTTTT